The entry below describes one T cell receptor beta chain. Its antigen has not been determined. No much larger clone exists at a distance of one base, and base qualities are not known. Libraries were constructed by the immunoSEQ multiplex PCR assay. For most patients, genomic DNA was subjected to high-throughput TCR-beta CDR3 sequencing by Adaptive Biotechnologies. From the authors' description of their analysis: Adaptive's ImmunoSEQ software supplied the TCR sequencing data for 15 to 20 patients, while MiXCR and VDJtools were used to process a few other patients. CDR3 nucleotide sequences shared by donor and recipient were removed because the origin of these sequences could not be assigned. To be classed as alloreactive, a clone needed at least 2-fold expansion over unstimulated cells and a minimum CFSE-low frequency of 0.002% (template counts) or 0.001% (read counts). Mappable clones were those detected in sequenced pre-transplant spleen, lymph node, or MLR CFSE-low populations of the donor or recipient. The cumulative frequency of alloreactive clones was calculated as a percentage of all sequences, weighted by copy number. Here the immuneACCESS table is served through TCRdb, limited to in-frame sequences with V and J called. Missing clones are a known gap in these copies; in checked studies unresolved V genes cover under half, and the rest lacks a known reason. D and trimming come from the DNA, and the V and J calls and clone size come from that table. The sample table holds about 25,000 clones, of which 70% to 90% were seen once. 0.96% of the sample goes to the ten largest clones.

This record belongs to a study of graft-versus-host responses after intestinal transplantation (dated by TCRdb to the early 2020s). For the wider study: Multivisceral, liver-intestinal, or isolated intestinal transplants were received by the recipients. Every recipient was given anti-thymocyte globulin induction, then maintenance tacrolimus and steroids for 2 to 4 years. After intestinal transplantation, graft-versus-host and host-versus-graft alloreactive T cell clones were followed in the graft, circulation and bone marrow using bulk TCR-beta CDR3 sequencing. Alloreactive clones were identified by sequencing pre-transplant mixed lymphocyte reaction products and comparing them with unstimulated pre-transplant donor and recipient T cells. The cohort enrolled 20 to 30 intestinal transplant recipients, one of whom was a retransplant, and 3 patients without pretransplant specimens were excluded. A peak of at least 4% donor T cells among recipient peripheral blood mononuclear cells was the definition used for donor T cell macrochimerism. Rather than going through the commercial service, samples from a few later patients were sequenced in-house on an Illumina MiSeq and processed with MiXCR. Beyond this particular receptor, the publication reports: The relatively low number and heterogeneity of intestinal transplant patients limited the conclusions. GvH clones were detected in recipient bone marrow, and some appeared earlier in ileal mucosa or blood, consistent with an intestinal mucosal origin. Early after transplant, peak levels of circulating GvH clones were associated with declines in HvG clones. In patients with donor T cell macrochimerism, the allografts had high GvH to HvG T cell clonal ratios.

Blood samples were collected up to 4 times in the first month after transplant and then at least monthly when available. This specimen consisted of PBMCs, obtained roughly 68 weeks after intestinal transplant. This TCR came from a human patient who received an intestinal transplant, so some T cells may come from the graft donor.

The bases read TGTGCCAGCAGTGAAGCGTTCCTAGGTGCACAGGGGGCCCACGAGCAGTACTTC. Its protein is CASSEAFLGAQGAHEQYF. In this chain, TRBV6-1 is recombined with TRBJ2-7, and 9 junction bases match TRBD1. As encoded in the germline V gene, CDR1 is MNHNS while CDR2 is SASEGT. Its CDR3 holds 18 amino acids, cysteine through phenylalanine. Left in the record is the CDR3 DNA by itself, 54 bases read in frame from the first base. Trimming leaves V shorter by 0 bases and J shorter by 5 bases, with the junction holding 14 bases beyond the gene matches.